This is a list of T cell receptor beta chains from one sample in a study of T-cell memory formation after mild COVID-19. TCRdb processed the 5' RACE reads anew with MiXCR; each CDR3 protein has one entry. Found here are under 300,000 distinct CDR3 sequences, approximately 16% of them singletons; the top ten hold approximately 3.4%. Sequenced material: PBMCs or a T cell subset sorted from them (not recorded which). These receptors were taken from a man between 18 and 29 years old who had mild COVID-19 (a few samples of this study predate the infection). Cell type and time point are not known. CDR3s include the opening cysteine and the closing phenylalanine or tryptophan. A D gene is named only where the DNA matches it firmly. A row's size may be missing; if present it is once, few, many or a size class.

- TRBJ1-6 - TRBV4-3 TGCGCCAGCAGCCAAGTCCTCCGGGATTCACCCCTCCACTTT CASSQVLRDSPLHF
- TRBJ1-1 many TRBV29-1 TGCAGCGTTGCCCTCTTGGGTAACACTGAAGCTTTCTTT CSVALLGNTEAFF
- TRBJ1-5 few TRBV12-3/TRBV12-4 TGTGCCAGCAGTTCAATACAGGGAGATCAGCCCCAGCATTTT CASSSIQGDQPQHF
- TRBJ2-5 few TRBV21-1 TGTGCCACCTCGGCCCGCCAAGAGACCCAGTACTTC CATSARQETQYF
- TRBJ2-5 few TRBV20-1 TGCAGTGCTAACCCAGGGTCGCAAGAGACCCAGTACTTC CSANPGSQETQYF
TRBD1 TRBJ2-2 few TRBV6-2/TRBV6-3 TGTGCCACCAGAACCGGACAGGGAGATACCGGGGAGCTGTTTTTT CATRTGQGDTGELFF
- TRBJ1-5 few TRBV5-1 TGCGCCAGCAGCCTGGGATTGGGGGGCGACCAGCCCCAGCATTTT CASSLGLGGDQPQHF
- TRBJ1-3 - TRBV10-3 TGTGCCATCAGTGAGTCAACTTTGGCAGGAAACACCATATATTTT CAISESTLAGNTIYF
- TRBJ2-3 few TRBV12-3/TRBV12-4 TGTGCCAGCAGGACGACCGGCGCAGATACGCAGTATTTT CASRTTGADTQYF
TRBD2 TRBJ2-1 - TRBV6-2/TRBV6-3 TGTGCCAGCAGACTACTAGCGGGGGGTCCCAGAAATGAGCAGTTCTTC CASRLLAGGPRNEQFF
TRBD1 TRBJ2-5 few TRBV5-6 TGTGCCAGCAGCCCAGGGGGACCCGGGGAGACCCAGTACTTC CASSPGGPGETQYF
- TRBJ2-3 - TRBV20-1 TGCAGTGCTAGAGTGGGTAGCTGGAGCTCAGATACGCAGTATTTT CSARVGSWSSDTQYF
- TRBJ1-1 - TRBV12-3/TRBV12-4 TGTGCCAGCAGTGCCAGGGAGAACACTGAAGCTTTCTTT CASSARENTEAFF
- TRBJ2-1 few TRBV19 TGTGCCAGTAGTAGGGCAGGGTTATACAATGAGCAGTTCTTC CASSRAGLYNEQFF
- TRBJ2-1 few TRBV19 TGTGCCAGTAGTATAGATCGTCCCGGGGGTGAGCAGTTCTTC CASSIDRPGGEQFF
- TRBJ2-1 few TRBV19 TGTGCCAGTAGTATTTCGAGCGGTGCATATGAGCAGTTCTTC CASSISSGAYEQFF
- TRBJ2-1 - TRBV3-1 TGTGCCAGCAGCCAAGACGTCCGTCTCGGGCAGTTCTTC CASSQDVRLGQFF
TRBD2 TRBJ2-1 few TRBV20-1 TGCAGTGCTCCCAGGTCTCCGGGGGGTTTCAATGAGCAGTTCTTC CSAPRSPGGFNEQFF
- TRBJ2-1 few TRBV2 TGTGCCAGCAGTGAGCGGGGAACTTCCTACAATGAGCAGTTCTTC CASSERGTSYNEQFF
TRBD1 TRBJ1-2 few TRBV5-1 TGCGCCAGCAGCCTAACAGGGGATCGGGATGGCTACACCTTC CASSLTGDRDGYTF
- TRBJ1-2 - TRBV7-3 TGTGCCAGCAGCCCAGACTATACTAACTATGGCTACACCTTC CASSPDYTNYGYTF
TRBD1 TRBJ2-5 few TRBV4-2 TGTGCCAGCAGTCCCCAGGGGGCCCCACAAGAGACCCAGTACTTC CASSPQGAPQETQYF
- TRBJ2-1 - TRBV4-1 TGCGCCAGCAGGGCAACCGGGACTGGAAATGAGCAGTTCTTC CASRATGTGNEQFF
- TRBJ2-1 - TRBV6-5 TGTGCCAGCAGGTTGGGGCGCAGGTCCTACAATGAGCAGTTCTTC CASRLGRRSYNEQFF
- TRBJ2-7 - TRBV7-2 TGTGCCAGCAGCCCCGGGGGGCCCAGGGAGCAGTACTTC CASSPGGPREQYF
- TRBJ1-5 few TRBV9 TGTGCCAGCAGCGTAGATTCCTGCAATCAGCCCCAGCATTTT CASSVDSCNQPQHF
TRBD1 TRBJ2-2 - TRBV20-1 TGCAGTGCTAGCGACAGGGGGGACACCGGGGAGCTGTTTTTT CSASDRGDTGELFF